A selection of T cell receptor beta chains follows, all from one sample in a study of blood T cells in healthy people across ages. Each CDR3 protein gets one entry after TCRdb re-called the 5' RACE reads with MiXCR. The sample contains 660,000 or so distinct CDR3 sequences, approximately 59% of which appear only once. The sequencing sample was made of blood. These receptors all stem from a man aged 60 to 69 in good health. Both conserved end residues are trimmed from each CDR3.

j_gene,v_gene,CDR3aa
TRBJ2-5,TRBV7-2,ASSLVEGWEETQY
TRBJ2-1,TRBV5-1,ASSLGRARSYNEQF
TRBJ2-3,TRBV3-1,ASSQGGGRFTDTQY
TRBJ1-5,TRBV3-1,ASSQVPLGQPQH
TRBJ2-3,TRBV20-1,SAPGTSGGDTQY
TRBJ2-7,TRBV7-9,ASSPAPVDEQY
TRBJ2-5,TRBV5-5,ASSLREAETQY
TRBJ1-4,TRBV5-4,ASSSLGTEEKLF
TRBJ2-7,TRBV4-2,ASSQGSVFSYEQY
TRBJ2-5,TRBV10-3,AISGDSQETQY
TRBJ2-1,TRBV10-3,AISLALGTNNEQF
TRBJ1-2,TRBV4-1,ASSPFDGPTNYGYT
TRBJ2-5,TRBV3-1,ASSQEIETQY
TRBJ2-3,TRBV4-2,ASSHPGGAADTQY
TRBJ2-1,TRBV6-5,ASSYSGMRLAGGYNEQF
TRBJ2-5,TRBV25-1,ASSESYGGFQETQY
TRBJ1-5,TRBV18,ASSAEGNQPQH
TRBJ2-1,TRBV5-1,ASSLGQGYEQF
TRBJ2-7,TRBV29-1,SVEDRAYEQY
TRBJ1-6,TRBV7-9,ASSLRDLNSPLH
TRBJ2-1,TRBV7-2,ASSLALAIYNERF
TRBJ2-5,TRBV21-1,ASSKKKETGRGQETQY
TRBJ2-1,TRBV10-3,AISDAGTSGGARQF
TRBJ1-6,TRBV20-1,SADRGRGSPLH
TRBJ2-5,TRBV20-1,SAGRLAQETQY
TRBJ2-7,TRBV5-1,ASSLDVFPYEQY
TRBJ2-6,TRBV27,ASSKAFSGANVLT
TRBJ2-5,TRBV20-1,SARRGLSETQY
TRBJ2-1,TRBV5-1,ASLSPGLAGDNEQF
TRBJ2-5,TRBV5-5,ASRSGLAGIQETQY
TRBJ2-1,TRBV29-1,SVGTISYNEQF